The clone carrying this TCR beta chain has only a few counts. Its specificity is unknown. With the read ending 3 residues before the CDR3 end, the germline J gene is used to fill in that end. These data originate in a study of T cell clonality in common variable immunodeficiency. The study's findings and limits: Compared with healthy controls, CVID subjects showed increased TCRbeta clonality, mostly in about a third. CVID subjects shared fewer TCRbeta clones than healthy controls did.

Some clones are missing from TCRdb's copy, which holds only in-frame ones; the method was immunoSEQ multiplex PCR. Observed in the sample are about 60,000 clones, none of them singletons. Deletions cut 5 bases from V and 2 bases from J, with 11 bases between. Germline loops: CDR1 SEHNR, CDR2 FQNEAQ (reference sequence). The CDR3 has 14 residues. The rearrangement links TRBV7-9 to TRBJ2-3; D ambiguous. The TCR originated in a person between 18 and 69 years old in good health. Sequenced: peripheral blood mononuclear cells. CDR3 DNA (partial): TGTGCCAGCAGCCCGCCTACGTCCACAGATACG. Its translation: CASSPPTSTDT. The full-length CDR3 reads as CASSPPTSTDTQYF.